Shown below are 23 T cell receptor beta chains from a single sample sequenced in a study of shared clonotypes between healthy human individuals. Naive CD8 populations comprised CD45RO-negative cells positively selected for CCR7, excluding terminally differentiated effector memory CD45RA+ cells. TCRdb's copy holds only in-frame clones and misses some; the assay was immunoSEQ multiplex PCR. The sample lists nearly 2 million clones; about 95% were seen once. The specimen sequenced was naive CD8+ T cells sorted from blood. These receptors all come from a man between 18 and 35 years old in good health.

For this clone: Germline and junction disagree at one end, which may indicate a read error. The chain recombines TRBV10-2 with TRBJ2-7, with D perhaps given as TRBD1 or TRBD2 (5 bases each). CDR1 and CDR2 from the germline V gene are WSHSY and SAAADI. This CDR3 is 12 amino acids long. The CDR3 reads CASSDPRGTLEF. CDR3 bases: TGCGCCAGCAGTGACCCGAGAGGGACCCTTGAGTTC.

The table lists this clone with a count of one. The chain recombines TRBV5-5 with TRBJ1-6; 10 bases map to TRBD1. The V gene's germline CDR1 is SGHKS and CDR2 YYEKEE (reference sequence). Trimming removed 4 bases from V and 8 bases from J; junction bases left unmatched: 6. CDR3 length equals 15 residues. The CDR3 bases are TGTGCCAGCAGCCCGACCGGGACAGGGGATTCACCCCTCCACTTT. Translation: CASSPTGTGDSPLHF.

The rearrangement uses TRBV4-3 and TRBJ1-4; D is unclear. The length of the CDR3 is 15 residues. Germline V gene sequence: CDR1 LGHNA, CDR2 YSLEER. Deletions cut 0 bases from V and 13 bases from J, with 18 bases between. The CDR3 region is CASSQDVGSNVGLFF. Written as DNA, the CDR3 is TGCGCCAGCAGCCAAGATGTCGGCTCCAACGTAGGACTGTTTTTT.

The chain employs TRBV18 and TRBJ1-5, with 7 bases matching TRBD1. The V segment lost 1 base and the J segment 6 bases; nucleotides outside the gene matches: 9. This CDR3 is 16 amino acids long. CDR1 and CDR2 from the germline V gene are KGHSH and LQKENI. CDR3 DNA sequence: TGTGCCAGCTCACCACTGATGGCAGGGGGGGGTCAGCCCCAGCATTTT. Protein product: CASSPLMAGGGQPQHF.

The chain employs TRBV6-1 and TRBJ1-5, with D perhaps matching TRBD1 (5 bases). The CDR3 sequence is 14 residues long. Germline CDR1 reads MNHNS; CDR2 reads SASEGT. Trimming removed 2 bases at V and 7 bases at J, with 12 bases between. CDR3 DNA: TGTGCCAGCAGTGAATTAGGGGCTTACCAGCCCCAGCATTTT. Its translation: CASSELGAYQPQHF.

Turning to this clone: This same CDR3 is encoded by further DNA sequences in the sample. V and J are TRBV4-3 and TRBJ2-7; 11 bases fit TRBD1. V lost 0 bases and J lost 3; bases outside the gene matches: 1. The V gene's germline CDR1 is LGHNA and CDR2 YSLEER. The CDR3 spans 15 residues. Here the CDR3 reads CASSQEGTGGYEQYF. CDR3 nucleotides: TGCGCCAGCAGCCAAGAAGGGACAGGGGGCTACGAGCAGTACTTC.

The chain joins TRBV6-5 to TRBJ2-1; tentative D call: TRBD1 (6 bases). V lost 0 bases and J lost 8, with 14 bases in between. CDR1 is MNHEY, CDR2 SVGAGI, per germline. This CDR3 region has 15 residues. The DNA of the CDR3 is TGTGCCAGCAGTTACTCCGGACAGCTCGGGGATGAGCAGTTCTTC. Its translation: CASSYSGQLGDEQFF.

This clone appeared once. The V gene is TRBV7-6, the J gene TRBJ2-3, with TRBD2 matching over 11 bases. With 1 base clipped from V and 2 bases from J, the junction kept 2 bases outside the gene matches. There are 16 residues in the CDR3. The germline gives CDR1 SGHVS, CDR2 FNYEAQ. In DNA, the CDR3 is TGTGCCAGCAGCTTAGGGACTAGCGGGCCCACAGATACGCAGTATTTT. It yields the protein CASSLGTSGPTDTQYF.

This chain uses TRBV11-1 with TRBJ2-3, with unresolved D. V was pared by 5 bases and J by 6 bases, with 21 bases between. This CDR3 is built from 16 residues. Germline V gene lookup returns CDR1 SGHAT and CDR2 FQDESV (reference sequence). This CDR3 is CASSPETPAWSDTQYF. CDR3 in DNA: TGTGCCAGCAGCCCGGAGACCCCGGCCTGGTCGGATACGCAGTATTTT.

This chain connects TRBV11-2 to TRBJ2-1; D is possibly TRBD2 (6 bases). V lost 1 base, J lost 0 bases, and 13 bases lay in between. This CDR3 is built from 17 residues. In germline, CDR1 is SGHAT, CDR2 FQNNGV. This chain's CDR3 is CASSLGPVGSSYNEQFF. Written as DNA, the CDR3 is TGTGCCAGCAGCTTAGGCCCGGTCGGGAGCTCCTACAATGAGCAGTTCTTC.

This chain connects TRBV5-1 to TRBJ2-7, with 9 bases that match TRBD1. Germline V gene sequence: CDR1 SGHRS, CDR2 YFSETQ. The CDR3 spans 16 residues. J lost 3 bases, V lost 2 bases, and 9 bases had no gene match. Written as DNA, the CDR3 is TGCGCCAGCAGCTTTCGATCCGGGACAGGGTACTACGAGCAGTACTTC. Amino acids: CASSFRSGTGYYEQYF.

The chain carries TRBV10-3 and TRBJ2-2; 9 bases line up with TRBD1. CDR3 length: 16 residues. After removal of 6 bases from V and 7 bases from J, the junction contained 12 bases not matched to a gene. CDR1 and CDR2 (germline): ENHRY, SYGVKD. The CDR3: CAISVVDRGSDGELFF. CDR3 nucleotides: TGTGCCATCAGCGTGGTGGACAGGGGTTCTGACGGGGAGCTGTTTTTT.

The chain combines TRBV6-4 with TRBJ2-3; 8 bases are shared with TRBD2. The V gene's germline CDR1 is MRHNA and CDR2 SNTAGT. V gave up 6 bases and J gave up 8 bases; unmatched junction bases: 4. This CDR3 contains 12 residues. The CDR3 region is CASSGRAVTQYF. Here the CDR3 DNA reads TGTGCCAGCAGCGGGAGGGCCGTTACGCAGTATTTT.

This chain links TRBV28 with TRBJ1-2; the match to TRBD1 covers 7 bases. CDR1 and CDR2 (germline): MDHEN, SYDVKM. Trimming removed 6 bases from V and 4 bases from J; junction bases left unmatched: 5. The CDR3 runs 13 residues. The CDR3 DNA is TGTGCCAGCAGCCGCGGGACAGTCTATGGCTACACCTTC. It is translated as CASSRGTVYGYTF.

This chain links TRBV20-1 with TRBJ2-5; D is uncertain. This CDR3 has 11 residues. Germline V gene sequence: CDR1 DFQATT, CDR2 SNEGSKA (reference sequence). Deletions cut 4 bases from V and 0 bases from J, with 3 bases between. CDR3 loop: CSAKYQETQYF. Here the CDR3 DNA reads TGCAGTGCTAAATACCAAGAGACCCAGTACTTC.

V and J are TRBV19 and TRBJ1-2; unclear D gene. Germline V gene data show CDR1 as LNHDA and CDR2 as SQIVND (reference sequence). The V gene lost 9 bases and the J gene lost 8 bases, with 13 bases spanning the gap. The CDR3 is 11 amino acids. CDR3 in DNA: TGTGCCAGGACCTCGGCCCGGGGCTACACCTTC. Protein: CARTSARGYTF.

A remark on this clone: Within the sample, other DNA sequences also encode this same CDR3. The chain combines TRBV4-2 with TRBJ2-7; 9 positions agree with TRBD1. CDR3 length: 15 amino acids. CDR1 and CDR2 (germline): LGHNA, YNFKEQ. Trimming took 0 bases from V and 2 from J; bases not matched to a gene: 2. CDR3 protein: CASSQEGQGTYEQYF. For the CDR3, the DNA is TGTGCCAGCAGCCAAGAGGGACAGGGAACCTACGAGCAGTACTTC.

The chain carries TRBV7-9 and TRBJ2-7; maybe TRBD2 (5 bases). The germline gives CDR1 SEHNR, CDR2 FQNEAQ (reference sequence). V lost 5 bases and J 4 bases, leaving 15 bases between the germline ends. There are 14 residues in the CDR3. The CDR3 protein is CASSPLLGEYEQYF. The CDR3 nucleotides are TGTGCCAGCAGCCCCCTATTGGGAGAATACGAGCAGTACTTC.

The chain couples TRBV6-1 to TRBJ1-5; a weak D match, TRBD1 (5 bases). Germline assignment: CDR1 MNHNS and CDR2 SASEGT. CDR3 length: 15 amino acids. Between the trimmed V and J ends, which lost 2 bases and 6 bases, there was a span of 14 bases. The CDR3 region is CASSEWDQQRQPQHF. CDR3 sequence (DNA): TGTGCCAGCAGTGAATGGGACCAACAGCGTCAGCCCCAGCATTTT.

The rearrangement links TRBV4-1 to TRBJ2-2, with D perhaps matching TRBD1 or TRBD2 (6 bases each). V lost 11 bases, J lost 6 bases, and 13 bases lay in between. The CDR3 consists of 12 residues. Germline V lookup: CDR1 MGHRA, CDR2 YSYEKL. The chain's CDR3 is CAGGGTAGELFF. In nucleotides, the CDR3 is TGCGCCGGAGGGGGGACGGCCGGGGAGCTGTTTTTT.

The genes are TRBV6-5 and TRBJ2-2, with no clear D. V shed 1 base and J shed 4 bases, with 13 bases lying between them. This CDR3 region has 16 residues. CDR1 MNHEY and CDR2 SVGAGI come from the germline V gene. DNA of the CDR3: TGTGCCAGCAGTTACTACCCCGGTTTGGGCACCGGGGAGCTGTTTTTT. Residues: CASSYYPGLGTGELFF.

This sequence joins TRBV7-9 and TRBJ2-1, with D possibly being TRBD1 or TRBD2 (5 bases each). The CDR3 loop spans 14 amino acids. V shed 5 bases and J shed 6 bases, with 14 bases lying between them. Germline V gene sequence: CDR1 SEHNR, CDR2 FQNEAQ (reference sequence). The CDR3 nucleotides read TGTGCCAGCAGCCCAGAGGCCGGGGCCAATGAGCAGTTCTTC. Translated: CASSPEAGANEQFF. Drawing the rest from reference TRBV7-9 and TRBJ2-1, the complete variable domain is DTGVSQNPRHKITKRGQNVTFRCDPISEHNRLYWYRQTLGQGPEFLTYFQNEAQLEKSRLLSDRFSAERPKGSFSTLEIQRTEQGDSAMYLCASSPEAGANEQFFGPGTRLTVL.

The chain joins TRBV28 to TRBJ2-4; D possibly corresponds to TRBD1 (7 bases). The germline V gene encodes CDR1 MDHEN and CDR2 SYDVKM. V gave up 3 bases and J gave up 8 bases, with 17 bases separating them. The CDR3 runs to 15 residues. This CDR3 is CASSLGGQPVDIQYF. CDR3 nucleotides: TGTGCCAGCAGTTTGGGGGGACAGCCGGTGGACATTCAGTACTTC.